The 26 T cell receptor beta chains below come from one sample, sequenced in a study of blood T cell repertoires in COVID-19. The protocol was immunoSEQ multiplex PCR, while the TCRdb copy is restricted to in-frame clones and leaves out a portion. The sample includes more than 200,000 clones, approximately 90% of them seen just once. Sequencing was performed on peripheral blood. These receptors originate from a woman aged 50 to 60 with COVID-19, enrolled during active disease.

The chain couples TRBV9 to TRBJ2-1, with TRBD2 matching over 9 bases. The J segment lost 4 bases and the V segment lost 4 bases, leaving 6 bases of the junction unmatched. Germline values: CDR1 SGDLS, CDR2 YYNGEE. The CDR3 has 15 residues. The CDR3 here is CASSFSGGFYNEQFF. In DNA, the CDR3 is TGTGCCAGCAGCTTTAGCGGGGGATTTTACAATGAGCAGTTCTTC.

The chain uses TRBV12-3 or TRBV12-4 and TRBJ1-2, with D perhaps TRBD1 (5 bases). The V end was cut by 6 bases, the J end by 4 bases, with 12 bases between. CDR3 length equals 13 residues. The CDR3 here is CASSPRGVYGYTF. The CDR3 DNA reads as TGTGCCAGCAGCCCTAGGGGCGTCTATGGCTACACCTTC.

This chain connects TRBV5-5 to TRBJ2-7; TRBD1 might be the D (7 bases). The CDR3 is 15 residues long. Germline lookup yields CDR1 SGHKS and CDR2 YYEKEE (reference sequence). V lost 0 bases and J lost 3, with 13 bases in between. CDR3 nucleotides: TGTGCCAGCAGCTTGGTGGAGGGGGCATTCTACGAGCAGTACTTC. Translation: CASSLVEGAFYEQYF.

This clone appeared a few times. This chain joins TRBV10-2 and TRBJ2-7, with 10 bases identical to TRBD2. The CDR3 totals 13 residues. Germline V gene lookup returns CDR1 WSHSY and CDR2 SAAADI. Trimming at V came to 8 bases and at J to 3 bases, leaving 4 bases not matched to a gene. This CDR3 is CASARLAGYEQYF. For the CDR3, the DNA is TGCGCCAGCGCCCGACTAGCGGGCTACGAGCAGTACTTC.

The V call is TRBV12-5, the J call TRBJ1-5; D remains unclear. Germline CDR1 reads LGHNT; CDR2 reads FRNRAP. The CDR3 consists of 17 residues. The V gene lost 0 bases and the J gene lost 5 bases, with 17 bases spanning the gap. The CDR3 nucleotides are TGTGCTAGTGGTTTGGTACTGCGACATCCATTGGATCAGCCCCAGCATTTT. Amino acids: CASGLVLRHPLDQPQHF.

The V and J genes are TRBV10-3 and TRBJ2-5; possibly TRBD1 for D (5 bases). CDR3 length equals 16 residues. V lost 0 bases to trimming and J lost 4 bases, with 15 bases between them. Germline CDR1 ENHRY, CDR2 SYGVKD. CDR3 sequence: CAISESVTQAGETQYF. The CDR3 DNA follows: TGTGCCATCAGTGAGTCCGTGACACAGGCAGGAGAGACCCAGTACTTC.

V is TRBV7-9 and J is TRBJ2-7; D may be TRBD1 (6 bases). V lost 2 bases and J lost 5, with 16 bases in between. The CDR3 totals 15 residues. The V gene's germline CDR1 is SEHNR and CDR2 FQNEAQ (reference sequence). CDR3 in amino acids: CASSLTGTGLNEQYF. The CDR3 DNA reads as TGTGCCAGCAGCTTAACAGGGACGGGGCTGAACGAGCAGTACTTC.

The chain has TRBV9 and TRBJ1-3; 7 positions match TRBD1. The germline gives CDR1 SGDLS, CDR2 YYNGEE. The CDR3 consists of 14 residues. The V and J ends lost 4 bases and 2 bases, in that order; junction bases with no gene match: 3. DNA for the CDR3: TGTGCCAGCAGCTTGACAGGGCCTGGAAACACCATATATTTT. Protein sequence: CASSLTGPGNTIYF.

This chain uses TRBV18 with TRBJ2-5, with D maybe TRBD1 (5 bases). With 0 bases removed from V and 1 base from J, the gap between germline ends came to 9 bases. Germline V gene data show CDR1 as KGHSH and CDR2 as LQKENI. This CDR3 is 15 amino acids long. The CDR3 region is CASSPPTDLQETQYF. Written as DNA, the CDR3 is TGTGCCAGCTCACCACCGACAGACCTCCAAGAGACCCAGTACTTC.

The J gene is TRBJ1-3, the V gene TRBV3-1 (or the pseudogene TRBV3-2), with 7 bases that match TRBD1. Germline CDR1 reads LGHDT; CDR2 reads YNNKEL (reference sequence). This CDR3 is 16 amino acids long. V shed 1 base and J 4 bases; nucleotides not matched to a gene: 7. The DNA of the CDR3 is TGTGCCAGCAGCCAAGGGACAGGCGTTTTAGGAAACACCATATATTTT. Amino acid sequence: CASSQGTGVLGNTIYF.

V usage is TRBV5-1 and J usage is TRBJ2-7; D unclear. V was cut by 6 bases and J by 3 bases, with 10 bases left in between. From germline, CDR1 is SGHRS and CDR2 YFSETQ. This CDR3 contains 12 residues. CDR3 protein: CASTPTFYEQYV. The CDR3 nucleotides read TGCGCCAGCACCCCTACCTTCTACGAGCAGTACGTC.

The rearrangement joins TRBV6-2 or TRBV6-3 to TRBJ2-2; 7 bases map to TRBD1. Germline V lookup: CDR1 MNHEY, CDR2 SVGEGT. Trimming took 3 bases from V and 5 from J; bases not matched to a gene: 3. This CDR3 is built from 14 residues. The CDR3 loop reads CASSYLTGTGELFF. The CDR3 nucleotides are TGTGCCAGCAGTTATCTGACAGGGACCGGGGAGCTGTTTTTT.

The chain uses TRBV5-1 and TRBJ1-2; TRBD1 aligns across 9 bases. Trimming removed 4 bases from V and 8 bases from J; junction bases left unmatched: 6. CDR3 length equals 13 residues. Germline lookup yields CDR1 SGHRS and CDR2 YFSETQ. The CDR3 region has the DNA TGCGCCAGCAGCATGACAGGGGGAACGGGCTACACCTTC. It specifies CASSMTGGTGYTF.

V usage is TRBV20-1 and J usage is TRBJ2-3, with 7 bases aligning to TRBD2. V shed 3 bases, J shed 4 bases, and the junction held 1 base outside the gene matches. There are 12 residues in the CDR3. Germline CDR1 reads DFQATT; CDR2 reads SNEGSKA (reference sequence). CDR3 nucleotide sequence: TGCAGTGCTAGTCGGGGGGCAGATACGCAGTATTTT. Its protein product is CSASRGADTQYF.

A single count supports this clone. The V and J genes are TRBV29-1 and TRBJ2-3, with 7 bases matching TRBD2. Looked up from germline, CDR1 is SQVTM and CDR2 is ANQGSEA. V was pared by 4 bases and J by 8 bases, with 9 bases of the junction left unmatched. This CDR3 spans 13 amino acids. CDR3 coding DNA: TGCAGCGTTGTTGGGGGGGTTGATGCTACGCAGTATTTT. Its translation is CSVVGGVDATQYF.

The rearrangement links TRBV5-4 to TRBJ1-4; D perhaps matches TRBD1 (5 bases). Trimming took 1 base from V and 3 from J, leaving 7 bases between them. CDR3 length equals 14 residues. Germline V gene lookup returns CDR1 SGHNT and CDR2 YYREEE (reference sequence). CDR3 region: CASSLSGPNEKLFF. The CDR3, as DNA: TGTGCCAGCAGCTTGTCAGGGCCTAATGAAAAACTGTTTTTT.

The CDR3 sequence is CASSSAGRRLTDTQYF. The CDR3 nucleotides read TGTGCCAGCAGTTCCGCGGGACGCAGACTGACAGATACGCAGTATTTT. The V and J genes are TRBV6-5 and TRBJ2-3; D is perhaps TRBD2 (6 bases). This CDR3 has 16 amino acids. CDR1 is MNHEY, CDR2 SVGAGI, per germline. V shed 4 bases and J shed 3 bases, with 17 bases lying between them.

V is TRBV5-6 and J is TRBJ2-1; 9 positions agree with TRBD2. The germline CDR1 and CDR2 sequences are SGHDT and YYEEEE. This CDR3 spans 15 amino acids. With V trimmed by 2 bases and J by 6 bases, 6 bases remained unmatched. The DNA of the CDR3 is TGTGCCAGCAGCTTCGGTCTAGCGGGGATCAATGAGCAGTTCTTC. This encodes CASSFGLAGINEQFF.

The rearrangement uses TRBV3-1 (or the pseudogene TRBV3-2) and TRBJ1-6; D remains ambiguous. CDR1 LGHDT and CDR2 YNNKEL come from the germline V gene (reference sequence). The CDR3 length is 16 residues. V lost 1 base and J 8 bases, leaving 15 bases between the germline ends. This CDR3 reads CASSQGRSPPHSPLHF. CDR3 in DNA: TGTGCCAGCAGCCAAGGAAGGAGTCCCCCCCATTCACCCCTCCACTTT.

This clone has just one count. Additional DNA sequences in this sample encode the identical CDR3. V and J are TRBV5-1 and TRBJ1-6; maybe TRBD1 (6 bases). Trimming took 0 bases from V and 5 from J, leaving 9 bases between them. Germline loops: CDR1 SGHRS, CDR2 YFSETQ. The CDR3 length is 15 residues. Written as DNA, the CDR3 is TGCGCCAGCAGCTTGGTAGGGGGAGATAATTCACCCCTCCACTTT. Protein product: CASSLVGGDNSPLHF.

The chain joins TRBV24-1 to TRBJ1-2, with D unclear. The CDR3 is 12 residues long. The V gene's germline CDR1 is KGHDR and CDR2 SFDVKD. V was pared by 0 bases and J by 11 bases, with 9 bases between. The CDR3 DNA reads as TGTGCCACCAGTGATTTGCGCGGTCGGTACACCTTC. Translated: CATSDLRGRYTF.

This clone was observed a single time. V is TRBV30 and J is TRBJ1-2; 9 bases agree with TRBD1. The V and J ends lost 4 bases and 6 bases, in that order; junction bases with no gene match: 3. The germline V gene has CDR1 GTSNPN and CDR2 SVGIG (reference sequence). The CDR3 spans 12 residues. CDR3 in DNA: TGTGCCTGGACGGACAGGGGACATGGCTACACCTTC. Translation: CAWTDRGHGYTF.

Only one count was recorded for this clone. The chain joins TRBV7-3 to TRBJ2-2, with 10 positions matching TRBD2. Germline V gene lookup returns CDR1 SGHTA and CDR2 FQGTGA. J gave up 3 bases and V 5 bases, and 6 bases lay outside the gene matches. There are 16 residues in the CDR3. The CDR3 DNA reads as TGTGCCAGCAGCACCTTTAGCGGGGGGCACACCGGGGAGCTGTTTTTT. Amino acid sequence: CASSTFSGGHTGELFF.

The genes are TRBV13 and TRBJ2-1; D possibly corresponds to TRBD1 (8 bases). Per the germline V gene, CDR1 is PRHDT and CDR2 is FYEKMQ (reference sequence). CDR3 size: 16 residues. The V end lost 5 bases, the J end lost 0 bases, and 14 bases lay between the germline ends. The CDR3 loop is CASSPTGEGSYNEQFF. CDR3 nucleotide sequence: TGTGCCAGCAGCCCGACAGGGGAGGGCTCCTACAATGAGCAGTTCTTC.

V usage is TRBV9 and J usage is TRBJ2-1; D is perhaps TRBD1 (5 bases). The V end lost 0 bases, the J end lost 7 bases, and 14 bases lay between the germline ends. This CDR3 has 15 amino acids. CDR1 is SGDLS and CDR2 is YYNGEE in the germline V gene. CDR3 residues: CASSVDWGARNEQFF. DNA of the CDR3: TGTGCCAGCAGCGTAGACTGGGGCGCTCGGAATGAGCAGTTCTTC.

This chain links TRBV28 with TRBJ1-2; maybe TRBD1 (6 bases). The CDR3 runs to 13 residues. V gave up 3 bases and J gave up 4 bases, with 9 bases separating them. CDR1 is MDHEN and CDR2 is SYDVKM in the germline V gene. As DNA, the CDR3 is TGTGCCAGCAGTTTGGGGGCAATCTATGGCTACACCTTC. It specifies CASSLGAIYGYTF.